This note documents a single T cell receptor (beta chain) sequence. This sample was included in a study of T cells in Graves' hyperthyroidism and ophthalmopathy. TCR beta CDR3 sequences were amplified from RNA transcripts. The HTBI primer set drove a first-round RT-PCR of the TCR CDR3. TCRdb reprocessed the multiplex PCR reads via MiXCR and lists one record per CDR3 protein. Found here are 400,000 to 550,000 distinct CDR3 sequences, roughly 14% of them singletons; the top ten hold less than 20%. This CDR3 has 15 amino acids. V gave up 6 bases and J gave up 7 bases; unmatched junction bases: 13. The V gene's germline CDR1 is MNHEY and CDR2 SMNVEV (reference sequence).

The rearrangement joins TRBV27 to TRBJ1-2, with 8 bases aligning to TRBD1. The sample taken for sequencing was blood. This TCR was sampled from a young woman with Graves' hyperthyroidism. CDR3 sequence: CASRLLTGQGAGYTF. CDR3 nucleotides: TGTGCCAGCAGGCTTTTAACTGGACAGGGCGCTGGCTACACCTTC.